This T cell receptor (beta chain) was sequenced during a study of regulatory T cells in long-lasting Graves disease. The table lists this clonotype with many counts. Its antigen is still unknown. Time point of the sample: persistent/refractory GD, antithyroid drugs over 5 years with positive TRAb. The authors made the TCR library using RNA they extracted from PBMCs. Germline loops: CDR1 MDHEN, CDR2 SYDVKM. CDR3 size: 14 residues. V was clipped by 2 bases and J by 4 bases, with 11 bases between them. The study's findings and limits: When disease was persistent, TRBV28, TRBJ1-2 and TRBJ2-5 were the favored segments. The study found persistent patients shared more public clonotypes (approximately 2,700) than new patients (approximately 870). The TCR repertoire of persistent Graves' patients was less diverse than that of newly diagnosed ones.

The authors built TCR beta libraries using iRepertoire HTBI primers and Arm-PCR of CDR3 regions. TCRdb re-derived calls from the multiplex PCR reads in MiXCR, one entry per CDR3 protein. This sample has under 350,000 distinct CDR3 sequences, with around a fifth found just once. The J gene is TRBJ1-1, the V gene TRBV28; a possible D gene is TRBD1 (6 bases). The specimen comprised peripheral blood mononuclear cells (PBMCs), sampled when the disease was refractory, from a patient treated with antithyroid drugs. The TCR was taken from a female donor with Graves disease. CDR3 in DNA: TGTGCCAGCAGTTTACCCGCAGGGGTCACTGAAGCTTTCTTT. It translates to CASSLPAGVTEAFF.